A selection of T cell receptor beta chains follows, all from one sample in a study of Ad26.COV2.S vaccination and SARS-CoV-2 variants. Data came from immunoSEQ multiplex PCR; TCRdb stores just in-frame clones and leaves some out. The sample shows a few hundred thousand clones, around 87% of them seen only once. The sample here was peripheral blood, taken in a trial of Ad26.COV2.S vaccine versus placebo. Receptors originate from a person between 18 and 60 years old who received the Ad26.COV2.S COVID-19 vaccine or a placebo. Both conserved end residues are trimmed from each CDR3.

J gene | V gene | CDR3 protein
TRBJ2-7 | TRBV2 | ASLGPERQY
TRBJ2-7 | TRBV9 | ASGIRDSGDSLYEQY
TRBJ1-2 | TRBV27 | ASSELRGLGYT
TRBJ2-2 | TRBV25-1 | ASSDWQPNTGELF
TRBJ2-1 | TRBV5-4 | ASSLQLAGGEQF
TRBJ1-2 | TRBV6-5 | ASSYKDRYYGYT
TRBJ2-6 | TRBV10-3 | AIRGDRAISGANVLT
TRBJ2-7 | TRBV6-5 | ASSPFGGGYEQY
TRBJ1-1 | TRBV28 | ASTTARGVINTEAF
TRBJ1-5 | TRBV12-3/TRBV12-4 | ASSFYREEAQH
TRBJ2-7 | TRBV5-8 | ASSRDYEQY
TRBJ1-2 | TRBV4-3 | ASSPQRVALYGYT
TRBJ2-3 | TRBV11-2 | ASSLGTGDTDTQY
TRBJ2-4 | TRBV2 | ASSAGVGIQY
TRBJ1-4 | TRBV9 | ASSVGRGNEKLF
TRBJ2-5 | TRBV5-1 | ASSRLAGTQETQY
TRBJ2-1 | TRBV5-1 | ASSFEGAIYNEQF
TRBJ2-3 | TRBV4-3 | ASSTRGAGRPDTQY
TRBJ1-1 | TRBV21-1 | ASSPGDREDTEAF
TRBJ2-2 | TRBV12-5 | ASGFRGVRNTGELF
TRBJ1-5 | TRBV28 | ASSLVQVYQPQH
TRBJ2-4 | TRBV10-3 | AISIGPGGAKNIQY
TRBJ1-2 | TRBV2 | ASSLSSMWGYT
TRBJ2-3 | TRBV6-2/TRBV6-3 | ASSHSGSTDTQY
TRBJ2-3 | TRBV11-2 | ASSLGVQKVDTQY
TRBJ1-1 | TRBV12-3/TRBV12-4 | ASSQQGVTEAF
TRBJ1-2 | TRBV27 | ASSLRNNYGYT
TRBJ2-5 | TRBV12-3/TRBV12-4 | ASSRLREVQY
TRBJ1-1 | TRBV5-4 | ASSIMNTEAF
TRBJ2-1 | TRBV7-2 | ASSHYYNEQF
TRBJ2-5 | TRBV6-1 | ASSESPLSIRKTQY
TRBJ2-1 | TRBV7-9 | ASSPRGLFKDNEQF
TRBJ2-1 | TRBV7-6 | ASSSSGQGGLYNEQF
TRBJ1-2 | TRBV10-3 | AIKQGAEDYGYT